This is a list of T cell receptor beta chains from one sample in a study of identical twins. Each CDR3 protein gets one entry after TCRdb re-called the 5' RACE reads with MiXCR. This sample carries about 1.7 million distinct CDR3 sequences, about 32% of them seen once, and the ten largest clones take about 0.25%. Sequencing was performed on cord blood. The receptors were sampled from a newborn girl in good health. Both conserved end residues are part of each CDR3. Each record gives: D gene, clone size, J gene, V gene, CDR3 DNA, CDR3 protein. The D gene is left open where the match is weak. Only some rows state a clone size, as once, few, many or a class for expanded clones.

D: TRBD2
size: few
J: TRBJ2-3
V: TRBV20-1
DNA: TGCAGTGCTAGCCTTACTAGCGGCTACACAGATACGCAGTATTTT
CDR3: CSASLTSGYTDTQYF

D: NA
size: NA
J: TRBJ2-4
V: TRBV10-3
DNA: TGTGCCATCAGTGAGCGGGGGATGGCCAAAAACATTCAGTACTTC
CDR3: CAISERGMAKNIQYF

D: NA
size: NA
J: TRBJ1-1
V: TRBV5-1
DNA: TGCGCCAGCAGCTTGCGTCGGCAGGGCAGGGGCACTGAAGCTTTCTTT
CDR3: CASSLRRQGRGTEAFF

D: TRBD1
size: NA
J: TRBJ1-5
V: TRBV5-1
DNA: TGCGCCAGCAGCTTGGAGACAGGGTACAATCAGCCCCAGCATTTT
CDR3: CASSLETGYNQPQHF

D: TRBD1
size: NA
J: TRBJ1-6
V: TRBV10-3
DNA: TGTGCCATCGCGGGGACAGGGTTTAATTCACCCCTCCACTTT
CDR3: CAIAGTGFNSPLHF

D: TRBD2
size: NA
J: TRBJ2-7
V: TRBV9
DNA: TGTGCCAGCAGCGCAACAACTAGCGCCTACGAGCAGTACTTC
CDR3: CASSATTSAYEQYF

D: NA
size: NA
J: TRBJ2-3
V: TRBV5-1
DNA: TGCGCCAGCTGGGATACAGATACGCAGTATTTT
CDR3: CASWDTDTQYF

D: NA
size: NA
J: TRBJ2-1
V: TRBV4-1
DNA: TGCGCCAGCAGCCAACCCCGGACAGAGTACAACAATGAGCAGTTCTTC
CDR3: CASSQPRTEYNNEQFF

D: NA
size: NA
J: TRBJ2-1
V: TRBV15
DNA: TGTGCCACCAGCAGGAACCGACAGGCCTTTCGGTTCTTC
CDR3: CATSRNRQAFRFF

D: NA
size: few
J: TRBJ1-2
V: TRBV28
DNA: TGTGCCAGCAGTTTTGCGGGGGGGCGCACCTTTTATGGCTACACCTTC
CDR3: CASSFAGGRTFYGYTF

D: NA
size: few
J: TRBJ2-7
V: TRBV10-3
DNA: TGTGCCATCAGTGAGGGGAAAAGTCGCTACGAGCAGTACTTC
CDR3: CAISEGKSRYEQYF

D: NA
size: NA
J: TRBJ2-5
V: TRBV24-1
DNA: TGTGCCGCCAGTGATCCACAGGGAGAGGGAGAGACCCAGTACTTC
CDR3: CAASDPQGEGETQYF

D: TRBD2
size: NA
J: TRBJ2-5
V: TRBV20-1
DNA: TGCAGTGCTAGCGGGGGGGCTTTGGAGACCCAGTACTTC
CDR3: CSASGGALETQYF

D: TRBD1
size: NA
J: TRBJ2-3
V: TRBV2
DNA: TGTGCCAGCAGTAGGGACAGGTATAGCACAGATACGCAGTATTTT
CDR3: CASSRDRYSTDTQYF

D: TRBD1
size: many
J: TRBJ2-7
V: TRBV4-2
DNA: TGTGCCAGCAGCCAAGAAAGACAGGGCCTTTACGAGCAGTACTTC
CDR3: CASSQERQGLYEQYF

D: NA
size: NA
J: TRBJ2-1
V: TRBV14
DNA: TGTGCCAGCAGCCATCCCCGGAGCGGGTTCTCCTACAATGAGCAGTTCTTC
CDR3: CASSHPRSGFSYNEQFF

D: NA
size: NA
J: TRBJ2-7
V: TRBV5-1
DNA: TGCGCCAGCAGCCTGCTGGACGGCCTCTACGAGCAGTACTTC
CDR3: CASSLLDGLYEQYF

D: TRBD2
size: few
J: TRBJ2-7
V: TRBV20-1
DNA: TGCAGTGCTAGAGACCCTACTAGCGCCTCGTACTACGAGCAGTACTTC
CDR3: CSARDPTSASYYEQYF

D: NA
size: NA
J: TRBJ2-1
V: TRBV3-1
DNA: TGTGCCAGCAGCCCCTACCTAGCGAGGGGGAGCTCCTACAATGAGCAGTTCTTC
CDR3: CASSPYLARGSSYNEQFF

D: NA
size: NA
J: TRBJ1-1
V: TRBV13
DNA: TGTGCCAGCAGCTTAGCGAGCGGAATCGGTGAAGCTTTCTTT
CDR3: CASSLASGIGEAFF

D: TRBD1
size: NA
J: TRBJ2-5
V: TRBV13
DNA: TGTGCCAGCAGCTCTACACAGGGGGTGAAGACCCAGTACTTC
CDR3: CASSSTQGVKTQYF

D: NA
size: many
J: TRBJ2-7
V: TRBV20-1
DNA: TGCAGTGCTAGGGGCCCTCCCTACGAGCAGTACTTC
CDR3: CSARGPPYEQYF

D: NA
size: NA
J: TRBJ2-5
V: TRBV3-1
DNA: TGTGCCAGCAGCCATAGAAGTTACAGAATCCTCCAAGAGACCCAGTACTTC
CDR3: CASSHRSYRILQETQYF

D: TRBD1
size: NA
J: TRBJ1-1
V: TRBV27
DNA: TGTGCCAGCAGTTTATCGACAGGGGGAGCCACTGAAGCTTTCTTT
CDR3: CASSLSTGGATEAFF

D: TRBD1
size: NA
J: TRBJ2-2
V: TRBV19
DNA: TGTGCCAGTAGTATTCCGGGACAGGGGCCGGACACCGGGGAGCTGTTTTTT
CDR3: CASSIPGQGPDTGELFF

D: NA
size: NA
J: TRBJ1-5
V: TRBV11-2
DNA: TGTGCCAGCAGCTTAGGCCCACAGGGAAAAGGCCACAATCAGCCCCAGCATTTT
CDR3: CASSLGPQGKGHNQPQHF